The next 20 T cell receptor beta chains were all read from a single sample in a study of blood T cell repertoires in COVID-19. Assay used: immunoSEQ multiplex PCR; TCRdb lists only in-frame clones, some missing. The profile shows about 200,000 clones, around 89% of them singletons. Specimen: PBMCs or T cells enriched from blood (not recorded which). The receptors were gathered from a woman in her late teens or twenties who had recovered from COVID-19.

The CDR3 protein is CATSGTSDSGELFF. The CDR3 DNA sequence: TGTGCCACCTCCGGGACTAGCGATTCCGGGGAGCTGTTTTTT. The V call is TRBV6-4, the J call TRBJ2-2; 10 bases match TRBD2. The germline CDR1 and CDR2 sequences are MRHNA and SNTAGT. The trim removed 10 bases at V and 6 bases at J, leaving 8 bases unmatched. The CDR3 has 14 amino acids.

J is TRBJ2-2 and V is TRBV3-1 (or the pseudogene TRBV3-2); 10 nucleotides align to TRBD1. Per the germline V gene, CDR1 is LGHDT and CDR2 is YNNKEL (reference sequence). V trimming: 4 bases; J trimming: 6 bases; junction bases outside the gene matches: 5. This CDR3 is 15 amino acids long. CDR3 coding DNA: TGTGCCAGCAGCCGTCCCGGGACAGGGGCCGGGGAGCTGTTTTTT. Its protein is CASSRPGTGAGELFF.

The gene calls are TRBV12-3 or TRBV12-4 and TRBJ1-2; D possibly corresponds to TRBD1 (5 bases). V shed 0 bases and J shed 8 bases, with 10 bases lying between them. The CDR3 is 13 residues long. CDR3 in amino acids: CASSLAGVRGYTF. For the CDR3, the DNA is TGTGCCAGCAGTTTAGCAGGGGTGAGGGGCTACACCTTC.

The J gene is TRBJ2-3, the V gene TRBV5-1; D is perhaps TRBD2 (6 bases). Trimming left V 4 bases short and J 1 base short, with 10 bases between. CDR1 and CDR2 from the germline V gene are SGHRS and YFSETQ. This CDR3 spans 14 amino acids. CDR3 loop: CASSRGYGTDTQYF. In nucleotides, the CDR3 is TGCGCCAGCAGCCGGGGGTACGGCACAGATACGCAGTATTTT.

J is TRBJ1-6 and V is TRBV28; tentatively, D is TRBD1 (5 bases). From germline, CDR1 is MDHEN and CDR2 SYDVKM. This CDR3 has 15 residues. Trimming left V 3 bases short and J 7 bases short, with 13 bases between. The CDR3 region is CASSLGGGGNSPLHF. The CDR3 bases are TGTGCCAGCAGTTTGGGGGGGGGTGGAAATTCACCCCTCCACTTT.

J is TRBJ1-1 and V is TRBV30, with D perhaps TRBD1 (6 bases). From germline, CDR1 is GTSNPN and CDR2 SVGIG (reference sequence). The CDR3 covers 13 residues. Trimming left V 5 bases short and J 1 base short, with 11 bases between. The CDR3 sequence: CAWRTATNTEAFF. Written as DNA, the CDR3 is TGTGCCTGGCGGACAGCAACGAACACTGAAGCTTTCTTT.

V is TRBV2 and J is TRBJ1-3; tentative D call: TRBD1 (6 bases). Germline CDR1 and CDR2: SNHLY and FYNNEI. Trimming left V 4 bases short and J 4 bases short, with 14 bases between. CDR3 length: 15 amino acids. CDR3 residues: CASSGGQWSGNTIYF. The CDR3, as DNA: TGTGCCAGCAGTGGAGGACAGTGGTCAGGAAACACCATATATTTT.

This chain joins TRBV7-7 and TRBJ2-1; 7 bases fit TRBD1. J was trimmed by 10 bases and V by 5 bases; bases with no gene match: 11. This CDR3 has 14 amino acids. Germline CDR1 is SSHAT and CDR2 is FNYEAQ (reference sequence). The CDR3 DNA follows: TGTGCCAGCAGCCAGTCGACAGGGTTGGGGGAGCAGTTCTTC. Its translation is CASSQSTGLGEQFF.

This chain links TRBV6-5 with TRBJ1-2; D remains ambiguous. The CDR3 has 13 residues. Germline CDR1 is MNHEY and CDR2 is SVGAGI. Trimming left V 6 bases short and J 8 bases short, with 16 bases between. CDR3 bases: TGTGCCAGCAGGGGCAAAGCCTCGGGAGGCTACACCTTC. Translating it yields CASRGKASGGYTF.

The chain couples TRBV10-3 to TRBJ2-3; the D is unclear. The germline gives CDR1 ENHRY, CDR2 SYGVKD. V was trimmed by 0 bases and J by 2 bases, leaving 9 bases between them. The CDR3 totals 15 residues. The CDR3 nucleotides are TGTGCCATCAGTGAGTCGAAAGCCGCCACAGATACGCAGTATTTT. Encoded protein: CAISESKAATDTQYF.

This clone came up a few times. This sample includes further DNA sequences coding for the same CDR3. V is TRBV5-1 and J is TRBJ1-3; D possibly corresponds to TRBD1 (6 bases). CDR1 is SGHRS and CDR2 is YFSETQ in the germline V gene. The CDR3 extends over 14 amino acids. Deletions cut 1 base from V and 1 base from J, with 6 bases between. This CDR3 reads CASSLTGSGNTIYF. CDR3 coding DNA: TGCGCCAGCAGCTTGACAGGGTCTGGAAACACCATATATTTT.

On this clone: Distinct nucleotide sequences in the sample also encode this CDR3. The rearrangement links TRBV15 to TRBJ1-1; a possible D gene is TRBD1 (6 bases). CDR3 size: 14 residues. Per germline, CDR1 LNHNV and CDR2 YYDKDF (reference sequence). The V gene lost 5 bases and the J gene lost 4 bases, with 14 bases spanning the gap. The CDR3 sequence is CATSFNRESTEAFF. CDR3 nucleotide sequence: TGTGCCACCAGCTTTAACAGGGAAAGCACTGAAGCTTTCTTT.

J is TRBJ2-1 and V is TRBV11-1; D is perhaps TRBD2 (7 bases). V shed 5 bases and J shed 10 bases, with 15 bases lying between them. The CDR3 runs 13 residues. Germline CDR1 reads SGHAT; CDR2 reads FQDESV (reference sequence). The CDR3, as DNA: TGTGCCAGCAGCAGATCGGGGGGCCGAGAGCAGTTCTTC. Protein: CASSRSGGREQFF.

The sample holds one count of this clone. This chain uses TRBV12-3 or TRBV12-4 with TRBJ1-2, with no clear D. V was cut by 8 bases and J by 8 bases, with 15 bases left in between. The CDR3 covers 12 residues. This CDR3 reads CASSADPGGYTF. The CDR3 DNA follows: TGTGCCAGCTCCGCAGATCCGGGGGGCTACACCTTC.

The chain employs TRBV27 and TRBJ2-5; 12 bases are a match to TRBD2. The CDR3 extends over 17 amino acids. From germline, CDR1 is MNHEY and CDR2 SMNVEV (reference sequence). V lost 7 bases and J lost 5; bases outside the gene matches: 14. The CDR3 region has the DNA TGTGCCAGCACTCGCCCCCCTAGCGGGGGGGCCGGGGAGACCCAGTACTTC. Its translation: CASTRPPSGGAGETQYF.

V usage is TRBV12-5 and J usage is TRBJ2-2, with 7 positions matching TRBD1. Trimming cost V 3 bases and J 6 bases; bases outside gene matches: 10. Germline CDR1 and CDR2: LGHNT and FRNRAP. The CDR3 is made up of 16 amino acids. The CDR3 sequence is CASGLTPGGSPGELFF. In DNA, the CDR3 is TGTGCTAGTGGTTTAACGCCAGGGGGTTCTCCCGGGGAGCTGTTTTTT.

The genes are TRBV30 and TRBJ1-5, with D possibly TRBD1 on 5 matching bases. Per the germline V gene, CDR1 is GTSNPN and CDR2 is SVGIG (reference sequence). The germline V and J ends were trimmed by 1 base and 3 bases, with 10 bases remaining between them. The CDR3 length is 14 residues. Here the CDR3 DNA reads TGTGCCTGGAGTGAGACAGTTCACAATCAGCCCCAGCATTTT. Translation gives CAWSETVHNQPQHF.

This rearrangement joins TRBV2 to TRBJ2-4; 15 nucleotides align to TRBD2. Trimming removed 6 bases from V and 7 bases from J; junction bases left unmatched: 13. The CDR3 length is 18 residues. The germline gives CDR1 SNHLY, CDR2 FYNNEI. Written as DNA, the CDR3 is TGTGCCAGCAGCCCAACCGGACTAGCGGGGGGGCGGGTTAACATTCAGTACTTC. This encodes CASSPTGLAGGRVNIQYF.

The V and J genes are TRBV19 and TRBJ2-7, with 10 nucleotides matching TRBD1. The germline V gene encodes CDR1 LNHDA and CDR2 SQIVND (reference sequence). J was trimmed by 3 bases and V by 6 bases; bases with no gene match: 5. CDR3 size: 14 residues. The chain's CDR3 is CASSSGQGLYEQYF. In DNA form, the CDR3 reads TGTGCCAGTAGCTCGGGACAGGGGCTCTACGAGCAGTACTTC.

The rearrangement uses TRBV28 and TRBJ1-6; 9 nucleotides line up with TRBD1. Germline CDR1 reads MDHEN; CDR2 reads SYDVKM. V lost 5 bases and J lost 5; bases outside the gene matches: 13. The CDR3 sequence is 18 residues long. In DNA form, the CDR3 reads TGTGCCAGCAGTACCCTCCTTTGGACAGGGGACAATAATTCACCCCTCCACTTT. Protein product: CASSTLLWTGDNNSPLHF.